This T cell receptor (beta chain) came from a study of T cell responses to AZD1222 COVID-19 vaccine (dated by TCRdb to about 2021). For context, the study as a whole: TCR sequencing was performed for 230 to 250 trial participants, of whom 207 were given two doses of AZD1222 and approximately 25 were given two doses of MenACWY control vaccine. Trial participants were enrolled by age into subgroups of 18-55, 56-69 and 70-plus years, and about 150, 27 and 61 TCR-sequenced participants, respectively, were included in these subgroups.

The germline V gene yields SNHLY for CDR1 and FYNNEI for CDR2. Trimming removed 4 bases from V and 0 bases from J, leaving 8 bases between the germline ends. From its cysteine to its phenylalanine, the CDR3 spans 14 amino acids. Left in the record is the CDR3 DNA by itself, 42 bases read in frame from the first base. Beyond this particular receptor, the publication reports: Reportedly, almost half of the unique spike-specific TCRs recognized epitopes lying outside the regions that are mutated in the B.1.351 and B.1.1.7 variants. No day 14 peak-response samples were available, so repertoires were characterized only after the peak T cell response. In the small 56-69-year group, the increase in depth fell short of significance, most likely because of low power. Participants were mostly white British and included more females than males, and it was suggested by the authors that clonal diversity may have been underestimated. Only five to seven AZD1222 recipients were SARS-CoV-2 seropositive at baseline, limiting conclusions about previously exposed vaccinees. The whole spike protein was spanned by vaccine-associated CD4 TCRs, and dominant responses were seen in regions 160-218 and 743-854. Spike-specific TCR breadth and depth rose significantly after two AZD1222 doses compared with day 0 and with MenACWY recipients.

The CDR3 regions of human TCRbeta chains were subjected to immunosequencing. From the authors' description of their analysis: TCRs in the repertoires were compared against a reference library of SARS-CoV-2-specific TCRs that had been generated with the MIRA antigen-specificity platform. Breadth was defined as the fraction of unique TCRs that were SARS-CoV-2-associated, and depth was defined as the fraction of total T cells that were SARS-CoV-2-associated. Using the MIRA data, every spike-specific TCR was mapped to the spike region that the TCR reacted to and assigned to either a CD4 or a CD8 class. Log10-transformed breadth and depth values were compared by one-way ANOVA with Sidak's multiple comparisons tests. Sourced from immuneACCESS, this table was stored by TCRdb with only in-frame sequences that have V and J called. A share of the clones is absent; for the studies checked, an unresolved V gene accounts for under half, and the remainder has no known explanation. From that table come the V and J calls and clone size; the DNA was used to work out D and trimming. For this sample there are 140,000 to 150,000 clones; 75% to 95% appear just once. Jointly, the top ten make up 2.8% of the sample.

The time point label on this specimen signifies: baseline before first vaccination. The meaning of the sample's treatment or condition label: meningococcal conjugate vaccine given as trial control. Vaccinee samples came from UK trials COV001 and COV002, including a single-blind randomized controlled phase 2/3 trial of AZD1222 (ChAdOx1 nCoV-19) in healthy adults. For TCRbeta chain sequencing, PBMC samples from trial participants were taken at day 0 and at day 28 after the second dose. A note on this clone: Its antigen specificity is not known. There are no base qualities to consult, and no much larger clone falls within one base.

The starting material was peripheral blood, obtained on day 0 of MenACWY control vaccination. This sequence originates from an adult in good health. This sequence uses TRBV2 and TRBJ2-3; too little of a D gene remains to name it. The CDR3 is CASSVKSSTDTQYF. The nucleotide sequence reads as follows: TGTGCCAGCAGTGTTAAGAGCAGCACAGATACGCAGTATTTT.